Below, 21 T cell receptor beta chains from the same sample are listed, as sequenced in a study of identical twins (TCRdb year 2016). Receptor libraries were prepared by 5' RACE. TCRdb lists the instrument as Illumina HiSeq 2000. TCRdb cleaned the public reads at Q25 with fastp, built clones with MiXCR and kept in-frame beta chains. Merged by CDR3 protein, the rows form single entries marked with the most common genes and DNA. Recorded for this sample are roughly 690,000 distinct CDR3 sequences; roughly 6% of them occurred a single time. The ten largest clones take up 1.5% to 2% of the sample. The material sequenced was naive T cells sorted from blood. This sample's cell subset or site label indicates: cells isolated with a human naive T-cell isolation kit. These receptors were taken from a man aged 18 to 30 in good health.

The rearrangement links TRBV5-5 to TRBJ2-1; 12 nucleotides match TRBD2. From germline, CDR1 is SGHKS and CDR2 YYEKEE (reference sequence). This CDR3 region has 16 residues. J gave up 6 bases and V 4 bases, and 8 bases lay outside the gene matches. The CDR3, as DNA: TGTGCCAGCAGCACCTCACCACTAGCGGGAGGCAATGAGCAGTTCTTC. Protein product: CASSTSPLAGGNEQFF.

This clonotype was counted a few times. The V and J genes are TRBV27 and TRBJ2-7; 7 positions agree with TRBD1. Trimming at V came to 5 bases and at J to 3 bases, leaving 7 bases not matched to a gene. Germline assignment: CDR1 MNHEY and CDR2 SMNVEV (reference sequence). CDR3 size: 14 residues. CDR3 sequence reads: CASSQRDRVYEQYF. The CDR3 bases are TGTGCCAGCAGTCAACGCGACAGGGTCTACGAGCAGTACTTC.

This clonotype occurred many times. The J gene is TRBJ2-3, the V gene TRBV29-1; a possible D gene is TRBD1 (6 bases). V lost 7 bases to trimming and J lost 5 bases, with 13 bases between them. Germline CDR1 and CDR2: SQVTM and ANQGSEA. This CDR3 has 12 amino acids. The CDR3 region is CSAQGTEDTQYF. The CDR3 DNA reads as TGCAGCGCACAGGGAACGGAAGATACGCAGTATTTT.

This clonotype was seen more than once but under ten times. This CDR3 reads CASSRLKLAGDLRDHNEQFF. CDR3 coding DNA: TGCGCCAGCAGCCGCCTGAAACTAGCGGGAGATTTAAGGGACCACAATGAGCAGTTCTTC. The chain recombines TRBV4-1 with TRBJ2-1; 11 nucleotides align to TRBD2. This CDR3 spans 20 amino acids. From germline, CDR1 is MGHRA and CDR2 YSYEKL. J lost 5 bases, V lost 4 bases, and 19 bases had no gene match.

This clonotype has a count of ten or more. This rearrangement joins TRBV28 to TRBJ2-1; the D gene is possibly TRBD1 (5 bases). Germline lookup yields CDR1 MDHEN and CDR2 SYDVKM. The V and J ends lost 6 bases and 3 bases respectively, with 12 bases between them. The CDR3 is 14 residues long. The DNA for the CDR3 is TGTGCCAGCAGATCAGGGAACCGCTACAATGAGCAGTTCTTC. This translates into CASRSGNRYNEQFF.

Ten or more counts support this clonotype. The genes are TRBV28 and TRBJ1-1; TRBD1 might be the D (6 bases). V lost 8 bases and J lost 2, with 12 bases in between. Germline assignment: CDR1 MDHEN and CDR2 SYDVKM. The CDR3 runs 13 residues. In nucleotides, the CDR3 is TGTGCCAGCCAAGGACAGCCTAACACTGAAGCTTTCTTT. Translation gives CASQGQPNTEAFF.

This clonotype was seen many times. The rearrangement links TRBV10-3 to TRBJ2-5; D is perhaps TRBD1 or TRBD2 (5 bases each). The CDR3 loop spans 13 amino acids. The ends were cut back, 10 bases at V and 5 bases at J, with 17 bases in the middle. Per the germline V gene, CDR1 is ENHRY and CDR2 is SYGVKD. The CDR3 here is CATDEGLKETQYF. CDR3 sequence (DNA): TGTGCCACCGACGAGGGGCTAAAGGAGACCCAGTACTTC.

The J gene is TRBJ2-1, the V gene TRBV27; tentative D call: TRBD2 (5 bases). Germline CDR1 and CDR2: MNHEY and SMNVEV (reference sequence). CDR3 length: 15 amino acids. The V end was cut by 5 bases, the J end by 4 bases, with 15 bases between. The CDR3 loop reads CASSPFLALYNEQFF. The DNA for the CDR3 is TGTGCCAGCAGTCCCTTCCTAGCCCTTTACAATGAGCAGTTCTTC.

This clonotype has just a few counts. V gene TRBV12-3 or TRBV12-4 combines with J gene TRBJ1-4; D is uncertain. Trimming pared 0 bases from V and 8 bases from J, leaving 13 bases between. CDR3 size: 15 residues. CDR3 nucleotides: TGTGCCAGCAGTTTAGCGGGGAGTTCGGCAGAAAAACTGTTTTTT. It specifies CASSLAGSSAEKLFF.

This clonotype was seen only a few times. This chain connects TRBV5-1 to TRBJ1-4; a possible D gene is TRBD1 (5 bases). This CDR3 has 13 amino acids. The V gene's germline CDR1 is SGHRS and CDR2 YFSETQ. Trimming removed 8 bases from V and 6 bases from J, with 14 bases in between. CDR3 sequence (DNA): TGCGCCAGTGGCCGGGGGTCGGATGAAAAACTGTTTTTT. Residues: CASGRGSDEKLFF.

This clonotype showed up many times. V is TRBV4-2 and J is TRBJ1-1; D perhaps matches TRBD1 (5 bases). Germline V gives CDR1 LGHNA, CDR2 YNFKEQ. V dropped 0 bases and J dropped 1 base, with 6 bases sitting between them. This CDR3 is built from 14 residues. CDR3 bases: TGTGCCAGCAGCCAAGATCAGGGGAACACTGAAGCTTTCTTT. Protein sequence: CASSQDQGNTEAFF.

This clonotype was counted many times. CDR3 DNA sequence: TGCGCCAGCGGCCCCGGGCCCATGGGCACCGGGGAGCTGTTTTTT. This translates into CASGPGPMGTGELFF. This sequence joins TRBV5-1 and TRBJ2-2; no clear D gene. From germline, CDR1 is SGHRS and CDR2 YFSETQ. This CDR3 is 15 amino acids long. Deletions cut 7 bases from V and 4 bases from J, with 17 bases between. Complete variable domain (other parts from reference TRBV5-1 and TRBJ2-2): KAGVTQTPRYLIKTRGQQVTLSCSPISGHRSVSWYQQTPGQGLQFLFEYFSETQRNKGNFPGRFSGRQFSNSRSEMNVSTLELGDSALYLCASGPGPMGTGELFFGEGSRLTVL.

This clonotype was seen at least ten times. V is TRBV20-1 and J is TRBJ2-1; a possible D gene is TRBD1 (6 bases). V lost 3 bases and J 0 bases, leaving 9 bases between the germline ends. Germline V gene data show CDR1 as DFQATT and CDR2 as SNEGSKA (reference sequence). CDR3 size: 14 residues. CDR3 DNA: TGCAGTGCTAGTCAAGGGGGCTCCTACAATGAGCAGTTCTTC. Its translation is CSASQGGSYNEQFF.

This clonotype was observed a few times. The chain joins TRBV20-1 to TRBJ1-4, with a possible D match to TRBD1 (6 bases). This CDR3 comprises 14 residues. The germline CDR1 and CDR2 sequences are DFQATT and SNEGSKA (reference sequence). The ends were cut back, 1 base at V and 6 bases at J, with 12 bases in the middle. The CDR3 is CSARAWTADEKLFF. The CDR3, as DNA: TGCAGTGCTAGAGCTTGGACAGCTGATGAAAAACTGTTTTTT.

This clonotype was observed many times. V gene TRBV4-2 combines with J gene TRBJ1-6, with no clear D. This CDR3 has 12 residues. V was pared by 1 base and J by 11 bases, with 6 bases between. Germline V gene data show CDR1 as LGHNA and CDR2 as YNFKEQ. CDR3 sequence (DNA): TGTGCCAGCAGCCAAGGCGGCCCACCCCTCCACTTT. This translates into CASSQGGPPLHF.

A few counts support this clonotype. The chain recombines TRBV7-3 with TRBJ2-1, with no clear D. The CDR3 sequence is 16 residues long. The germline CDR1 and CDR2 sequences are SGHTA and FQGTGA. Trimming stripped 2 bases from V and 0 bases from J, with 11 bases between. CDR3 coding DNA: TGTGCCAGCAGCTTATTCGTGTCGTCCTCCTACAATGAGCAGTTCTTC. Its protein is CASSLFVSSSYNEQFF.

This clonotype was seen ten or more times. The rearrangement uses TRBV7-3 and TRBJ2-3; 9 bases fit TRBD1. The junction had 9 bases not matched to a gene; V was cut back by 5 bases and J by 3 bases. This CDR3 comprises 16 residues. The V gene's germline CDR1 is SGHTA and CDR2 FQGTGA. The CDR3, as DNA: TGTGCCAGCAGCCCAGGGACAGGGTTACCTACAGATACGCAGTATTTT. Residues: CASSPGTGLPTDTQYF.

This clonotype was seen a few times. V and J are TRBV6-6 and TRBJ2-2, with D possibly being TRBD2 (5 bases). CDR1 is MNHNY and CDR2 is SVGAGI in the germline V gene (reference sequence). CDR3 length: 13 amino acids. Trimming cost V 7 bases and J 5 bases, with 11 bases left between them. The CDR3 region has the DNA TGTGCCAGCACCCCTCGGGGTACCGGGGAGCTGTTTTTT. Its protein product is CASTPRGTGELFF.

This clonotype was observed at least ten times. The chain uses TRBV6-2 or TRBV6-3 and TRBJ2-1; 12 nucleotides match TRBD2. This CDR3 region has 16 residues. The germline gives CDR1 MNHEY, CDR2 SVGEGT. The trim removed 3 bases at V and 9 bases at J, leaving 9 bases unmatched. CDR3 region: CASSYASSGRAGEQFF. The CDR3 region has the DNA TGTGCCAGCAGTTATGCCTCTAGCGGGAGGGCCGGTGAGCAGTTCTTC.

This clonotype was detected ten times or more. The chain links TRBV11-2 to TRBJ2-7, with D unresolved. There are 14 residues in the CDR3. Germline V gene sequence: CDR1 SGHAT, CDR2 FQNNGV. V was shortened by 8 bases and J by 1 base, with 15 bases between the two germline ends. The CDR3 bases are TGTGCCAGCGAGGAACAGAGTCTATCCTACGAGCAGTACTTC. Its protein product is CASEEQSLSYEQYF.

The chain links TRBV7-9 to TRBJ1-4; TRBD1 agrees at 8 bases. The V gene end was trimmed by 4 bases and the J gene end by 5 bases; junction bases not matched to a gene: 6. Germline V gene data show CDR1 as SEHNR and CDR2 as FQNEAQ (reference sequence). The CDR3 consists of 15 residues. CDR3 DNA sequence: TGTGCCAGCAGCTCCGGACAGGGCGCAAATGAAAAACTGTTTTTT. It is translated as CASSSGQGANEKLFF.